These 17 T cell receptor beta chains were sequenced from one sample in a study of vaccination and CD4 T cells after COVID-19. Scientists ran DNA taken from cultured CD4+ T cells through the Oncomine TCR Beta short-read assay for sequencing. TCRdb fed the PCR reads into MiXCR, producing one record per CDR3 protein. Here the sample spans roughly 4,200 distinct CDR3 sequences, roughly 26% being singletons. Regarding treatment: approximately nine-day PBMC culture with coronavirus spike peptide pools or control peptides (ViraFEST assay). Their antigen targets remain unknown. Material for sequencing was CD4+ T cells from blood, cultured in vitro. The receptors shown here come from a human donor who had recovered from COVID-19.

This clonotype has more than one count but fewer than ten. This chain joins TRBV30 and TRBJ1-3; possibly TRBD1 for D (5 bases). The V and J ends lost 4 bases and 4 bases respectively, with 8 bases between them. The CDR3 consists of 12 residues. Germline CDR1 GTSNPN, CDR2 SVGIG (reference sequence). The CDR3 is CAWKAGGNTIYF. DNA of the CDR3: TGTGCCTGGAAGGCAGGGGGAAACACCATATATTTT.

This chain links TRBV5-4 with TRBJ2-5; D might be TRBD2 (5 bases). This CDR3 has 16 amino acids. V lost 3 bases, J lost 5 bases, and 20 bases lay in between. Germline lookup yields CDR1 SGHNT and CDR2 YYREEE (reference sequence). The CDR3 spells CASSSSGFEVRETQYF. The DNA for the CDR3 is TGTGCCAGCAGCTCGTCGGGATTCGAAGTTCGGGAGACCCAGTACTTC.

The rearrangement links TRBV30 to TRBJ2-1; D possibly corresponds to TRBD1 (6 bases). The CDR3 has 13 residues. Trimming pared 1 base from V and 7 bases from J, leaving 11 bases between. Germline lookup yields CDR1 GTSNPN and CDR2 SVGIG (reference sequence). CDR3 region: CAWSDGTPNEQFF. CDR3 nucleotide sequence: TGTGCCTGGAGTGACGGGACACCGAATGAGCAGTTCTTC.

V usage is TRBV19 and J usage is TRBJ1-5; 7 bases fit TRBD1. The V gene end was trimmed by 5 bases and the J gene end by 0 bases; junction bases not matched to a gene: 19. Germline values: CDR1 LNHDA, CDR2 SQIVND (reference sequence). CDR3 length equals 20 residues. CDR3 sequence: CASSPSVKQGLGYSNQPQHF. The CDR3 region has the DNA TGTGCCAGTAGTCCCAGTGTTAAACAGGGGTTGGGGTATAGCAATCAGCCCCAGCATTTT.

This clonotype was seen a handful of times. The chain joins TRBV6-1 to TRBJ2-7, with 7 nucleotides matching TRBD1. V trimming: 2 bases; J trimming: 3 bases; junction bases outside the gene matches: 7. The CDR3 is 15 amino acids. The V gene's germline CDR1 is MNHNS and CDR2 SASEGT. The CDR3 sequence is CASSERGRGRYEQYF. In DNA, the CDR3 is TGTGCCAGCAGTGAACGCGGAAGGGGGCGCTACGAGCAGTACTTC.

By share of the sample, this clonotype is medium-sized. The gene calls are TRBV6-1 and TRBJ1-1; no firm D call. V was shortened by 5 bases and J by 1 base, with 14 bases between the two germline ends. The CDR3 length is 15 residues. Germline assignment: CDR1 MNHNS and CDR2 SASEGT. This chain's CDR3 is CASSPALMGNTEAFF. As DNA, the CDR3 is TGTGCCAGCAGTCCAGCCCTGATGGGGAACACTGAAGCTTTCTTT.

The CDR3 nucleotides read TGTGCCAGCGGTGACGGGGAGCTGTTTTTT. Its translation is CASGDGELFF. The chain employs TRBV7-9 and TRBJ2-2, with D unclear. Germline V gene sequence: CDR1 SEHNR, CDR2 FQNEAQ (reference sequence). The CDR3 contains 10 residues. Between the trimmed V and J ends, which lost 8 bases and 7 bases, there was a span of 5 bases.

The CDR3 bases are TGTGCCAGCAGCCCGGGAGGGGGGAACTATGGCTACACCTTC. It codes for CASSPGGGNYGYTF. This chain joins TRBV11-2 and TRBJ1-2; TRBD1 might be the D (6 bases). This CDR3 is built from 14 residues. Germline V gene lookup returns CDR1 SGHAT and CDR2 FQNNGV. Trimming left V 5 bases short and J 2 bases short, with 12 bases between.

In its sample, this clonotype ranks as medium-sized. V and J are TRBV7-8 and TRBJ1-2; maybe TRBD1 (5 bases). Germline assignment: CDR1 SGHVS and CDR2 FQNEAQ. Trimming stripped 5 bases from V and 3 bases from J, with 13 bases between. The CDR3 is made up of 14 amino acids. The DNA for the CDR3 is TGTGCCAGCAGCCCCGCAGGGCCCGACTATGGCTACACCTTC. Translated, it gives CASSPAGPDYGYTF.

V gene TRBV4-2 combines with J gene TRBJ2-7; 12 nucleotides agree with TRBD2. The ends lost 3 bases at V and 3 bases at J; junction bases unmatched: 3. Germline V CDR1 and CDR2: LGHNA, YNFKEQ. CDR3 length: 15 amino acids. This CDR3 is CASSQATSGGYEQYF. The CDR3 bases are TGTGCCAGCAGCCAGGCGACTAGCGGGGGCTACGAGCAGTACTTC.

This clonotype was picked up one time. V and J are TRBV29-1 and TRBJ2-6; tentatively, D is TRBD1 (6 bases). V was trimmed by 4 bases and J by 0 bases, leaving 16 bases between them. There are 17 residues in the CDR3. Germline assignment: CDR1 SQVTM and CDR2 ANQGSEA. The CDR3: CSVAKNRVDSGANVLTF. CDR3 DNA: TGCAGCGTTGCGAAGAACAGGGTAGACTCTGGGGCCAACGTCCTGACTTTC.

This clonotype was seen once. The chain carries TRBV6-1 and TRBJ2-5, with 9 positions matching TRBD1. Germline V CDR1 and CDR2: MNHNS, SASEGT. Trimming removed 6 bases from V and 9 bases from J; junction bases left unmatched: 8. CDR3 size: 13 residues. The CDR3 DNA is TGTGCCAGCAGGGGGGACAGGGTGGGGGCCCAGTACTTC. Translating it yields CASRGDRVGAQYF.

V and J are TRBV20-1 and TRBJ2-3, with TRBD1 matching over 9 bases. The CDR3 totals 12 residues. Germline V gene lookup returns CDR1 DFQATT and CDR2 SNEGSKA (reference sequence). The CDR3 sequence is CSVGQGTDTQYF. The CDR3, as DNA: TGCAGCGTGGGACAGGGTACAGATACGCAGTATTTT.

A word on this clonotype: A much larger clone lies a single base off, so this may be a read error. The V call is TRBV6-5, the J call TRBJ1-4, with D possibly being TRBD1 (5 bases). Germline V gene lookup returns CDR1 MNHEY and CDR2 SVGAGI. CDR3 size: 14 residues. Trimming left V 2 bases short and J 8 bases short, with 12 bases between. CDR3 bases: TGTGCCAGCAGTTACAATCCGGGGCGGGAAAAACTGTTTTTT. Translated, it gives CASSYNPGREKLFF.

This clonotype is termed large. The V gene is TRBV20-1, the J gene TRBJ2-1; D unclear. The CDR3 is 11 residues long. V was shortened by 3 bases and J by 8 bases, with 8 bases between the two germline ends. Germline CDR1 reads DFQATT; CDR2 reads SNEGSKA (reference sequence). CDR3 in amino acids: CSASSGHEQFF. The DNA for the CDR3 is TGCAGTGCTAGTTCAGGCCATGAGCAGTTCTTC.

The V and J genes are TRBV5-4 and TRBJ1-2; no clear D. Looked up from germline, CDR1 is SGHNT and CDR2 is YYREEE (reference sequence). Trimming cost V 0 bases and J 1 base, with 7 bases left between them. The CDR3 is made up of 14 amino acids. The CDR3 here is CASSLGASNYGYTF. CDR3 in DNA: TGTGCCAGCAGCTTGGGGGCCAGTAACTATGGCTACACCTTC. Based on the CDR3 plus reference TRBV5-4 and TRBJ1-2, the full variable domain is ETGVTQSPTHLIKTRGQQVTLRCSSQSGHNTVSWYQQALGQGPQFIFQYYREEENGRGNFPPRFSGLQFPNYSSELNVNALELDDSALYLCASSLGASNYGYTFGSGTRLTVV.

The rearrangement joins TRBV9 to TRBJ2-1, with 7 bases fitting TRBD2. V shed 4 bases and J 6 bases; nucleotides not matched to a gene: 7. Germline V gene sequence: CDR1 SGDLS, CDR2 YYNGEE. The CDR3 loop spans 14 amino acids. The CDR3 bases are TGTGCCAGCAGCACGCGGACGGGGGGCAATGAGCAGTTCTTC. Translating it yields CASSTRTGGNEQFF.